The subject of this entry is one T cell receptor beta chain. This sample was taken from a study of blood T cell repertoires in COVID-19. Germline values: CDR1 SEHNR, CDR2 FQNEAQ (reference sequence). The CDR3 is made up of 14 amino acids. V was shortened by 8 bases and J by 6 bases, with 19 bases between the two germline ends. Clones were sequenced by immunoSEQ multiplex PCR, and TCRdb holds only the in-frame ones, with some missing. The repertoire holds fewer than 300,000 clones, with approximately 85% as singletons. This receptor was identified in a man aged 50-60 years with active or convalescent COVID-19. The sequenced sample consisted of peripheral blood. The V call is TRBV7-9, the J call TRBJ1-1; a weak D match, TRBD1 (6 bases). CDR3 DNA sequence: TGTGCCAGCGCCTCGTACAGGGACGAGTCTGAAGCTTTCTTT. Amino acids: CASASYRDESEAFF.